Listed below are T cell receptor beta chains from one sample, sequenced in a study of OX40 agonist ivuxolimab in advanced cancers. Sequencing was performed with immunoSEQ multiplex PCR; in TCRdb, only in-frame clones are kept and a portion is missing. Found here are 60,000 to 85,000 clones, 92% of them singletons; the top ten hold approximately 8.6%. The sequencing used CD4+ or CD8+ T cells sorted from blood, collected in a trial of the OX40 agonist ivuxolimab. The receptors originated from an adult with an advanced solid tumor such as melanoma, head and neck, liver or kidney cancer. The CDR3 runs from the conserved cysteine through the conserved F or W. A D gene is named only where the DNA matches it firmly. The size of a clone is reported for some rows only, either as once, few or many, or as a class for expanded clones.

V: TRBV14
J: TRBJ1-2
size: -
D: -
CDR3: CATGVRDGYTF
DNA: TGTGCCACCGGTGTGAGGGATGGCTACACCTTC

V: TRBV5-6
J: TRBJ1-2
size: -
D: -
CDR3: CASTGNYGYTF
DNA: TGTGCCAGTACAGGGAACTATGGCTACACCTTC

V: TRBV6-5
J: TRBJ2-1
size: once
D: TRBD1
CDR3: CASSWGQGYNEQFF
DNA: TGTGCCAGCAGTTGGGGACAGGGGTACAATGAGCAGTTCTTC

V: TRBV25-1
J: TRBJ2-7
size: -
D: TRBD1
CDR3: CATSPGQGPPYEQYF
DNA: TGTGCCACCTCCCCGGGACAGGGACCTCCCTACGAGCAGTACTTC

V: TRBV10-3
J: TRBJ1-6
size: -
D: TRBD1
CDR3: CAISESGQDTSPLHF
DNA: TGTGCCATCAGTGAGTCTGGACAGGACACTTCACCCCTCCACTTT

V: TRBV10-3
J: TRBJ2-7
size: -
D: -
CDR3: CAIRTERYEQYF
DNA: TGTGCCATTAGGACAGAGCGCTACGAGCAGTACTTC

V: TRBV14
J: TRBJ2-7
size: -
D: -
CDR3: CASSQEGGSSYEQYF
DNA: TGTGCCAGCAGCCAAGAGGGGGGAAGCTCCTACGAGCAGTACTTC

V: TRBV5-6
J: TRBJ1-4
size: -
D: -
CDR3: CASSLLRGQGEKLFF
DNA: TGTGCCAGCAGCTTGTTAAGGGGCCAAGGGGAAAAACTGTTTTTT

V: TRBV27
J: TRBJ2-7
size: once
D: TRBD1
CDR3: CASSTSGTGDEQYF
DNA: TGTGCCAGCAGTACGTCCGGGACAGGGGACGAGCAGTACTTC

V: TRBV4-3
J: TRBJ1-5
size: -
D: TRBD1
CDR3: CASSNGQGLFYSNQPQHF
DNA: TGCGCCAGCAGCAACGGACAGGGGTTATTCTATAGCAATCAGCCCCAGCATTTT

V: TRBV4-3
J: TRBJ1-2
size: -
D: TRBD1
CDR3: CASSQDGGGDYGYTF
DNA: TGCGCCAGCAGCCAAGATGGAGGGGGCGACTATGGCTACACCTTC

V: TRBV27
J: TRBJ1-1
size: -
D: -
CDR3: CASSFSSGITEAFF
DNA: TGTGCCAGCAGTTTCTCCTCGGGGATTACTGAAGCTTTCTTT

V: TRBV6-5
J: TRBJ1-2
size: -
D: -
CDR3: CASSRYLGLLEGYTF
DNA: TGTGCCAGCAGTCGGTATCTCGGGCTTTTAGAGGGCTACACCTTC

V: TRBV5-8
J: TRBJ1-1
size: -
D: -
CDR3: CASSPYAVEAFF
DNA: TGTGCCAGCAGCCCTTATGCGGTGGAAGCTTTCTTT

V: TRBV15
J: TRBJ1-5
size: -
D: -
CDR3: CATSRDGRVGNQPQHF
DNA: TGTGCCACCAGCAGAGATGGGCGCGTCGGCAATCAGCCCCAGCATTTT

V: TRBV19
J: TRBJ2-7
size: once
D: -
CDR3: CASSMDETYEQYF
DNA: TGTGCCAGTAGTATGGACGAAACCTACGAGCAGTACTTC

V: TRBV27
J: TRBJ2-3
size: -
D: TRBD1
CDR3: CASSFSGGEDTQYF
DNA: TGTGCCAGCAGTTTTTCAGGGGGCGAAGATACGCAGTATTTT

V: TRBV27
J: TRBJ2-7
size: -
D: TRBD2
CDR3: CASSLGWPGGEQYF
DNA: TGTGCCAGCAGTTTAGGGTGGCCGGGGGGGGAGCAGTACTTC

V: TRBV21-1
J: TRBJ2-7
size: -
D: -
CDR3: CASSPSATGTGEQYF
DNA: TGTGCCAGCAGCCCTAGTGCGACAGGGACCGGCGAGCAGTACTTC

V: TRBV5-8
J: TRBJ2-1
size: -
D: -
CDR3: CASSLHTPEQFF
DNA: TGTGCCAGCAGCTTGCACACTCCCGAGCAGTTCTTC

V: TRBV4-2
J: TRBJ1-1
size: -
D: -
CDR3: CASSQVSMTEAFF
DNA: TGTGCCAGCAGCCAGGTTAGTATGACTGAAGCTTTCTTT

V: TRBV7-9
J: TRBJ1-1
size: -
D: -
CDR3: CASSSGQNTEAFF
DNA: TGTGCCAGCAGCTCCGGACAGAACACTGAAGCTTTCTTT

V: TRBV27
J: TRBJ2-1
size: -
D: -
CDR3: CASSLLGGEQFF
DNA: TGTGCCAGCAGTCTGCTAGGCGGTGAGCAGTTCTTC

V: TRBV4-1
J: TRBJ2-7
size: -
D: -
CDR3: CASSPSGTIYEQYF
DNA: TGCGCCAGCAGCCCATCAGGGACCATTTACGAGCAGTACTTC

V: TRBV4-3
J: TRBJ2-7
size: -
D: -
CDR3: CASSQDLGYEQYF
DNA: TGCGCCAGCAGCCAAGATTTGGGCTACGAGCAGTACTTC

V: TRBV20-1
J: TRBJ1-1
size: -
D: -
CDR3: CSVRDTEAFF
DNA: TGCAGTGTAAGGGACACTGAAGCTTTCTTT

V: TRBV4-2
J: TRBJ2-7
size: once
D: -
CDR3: CASSQVSGAIYEQYF
DNA: TGTGCCAGCAGCCAAGTATCTGGGGCTATCTACGAGCAGTACTTC

V: TRBV25-1
J: TRBJ1-5
size: once
D: -
CDR3: CASSRQDQSAQHF
DNA: TGTGCCAGCAGTAGACAGGATCAATCAGCCCAGCATTTT

V: TRBV5-1
J: TRBJ1-1
size: once
D: -
CDR3: CASSLTGPTEAFF
DNA: TGCGCCAGCAGCTTAACAGGGCCCACTGAAGCTTTCTTT

V: TRBV7-8
J: TRBJ2-7
size: -
D: TRBD1
CDR3: CASTGAPYEQYF
DNA: TGTGCCTCGACAGGGGCCCCCTACGAGCAGTACTTC

V: TRBV5-1
J: TRBJ2-7
size: once
D: TRBD1
CDR3: CASSQGTAYEQYF
DNA: TGCGCCAGCAGCCAAGGGACAGCCTACGAGCAGTACTTC

V: TRBV7-2
J: TRBJ2-7
size: -
D: -
CDR3: CASSLAGQGGVEQYF
DNA: TGTGCCAGCAGCTTAGCGGGCCAGGGTGGAGTCGAGCAGTACTTC

V: TRBV10-1
J: TRBJ1-5
size: -
D: -
CDR3: CASSDGSQPQHF
DNA: TGCGCCAGCAGTGATGGTAGTCAGCCCCAGCATTTT

V: TRBV12-5
J: TRBJ2-3
size: once
D: -
CDR3: CASGWVVDTQYF
DNA: TGTGCTAGTGGTTGGGTAGTAGATACGCAGTATTTT

V: TRBV7-3
J: TRBJ2-5
size: -
D: TRBD1
CDR3: CASSLGGQGFQETQYF
DNA: TGTGCCAGCAGCTTAGGGGGACAGGGCTTCCAAGAGACCCAGTACTTC

V: TRBV4-3
J: TRBJ2-7
size: once
D: TRBD1
CDR3: CASSRSRTGVSEQYF
DNA: TGCGCCAGCAGCCGCAGCCGGACAGGGGTGTCCGAGCAGTACTTC

V: TRBV4-2
J: TRBJ1-5
size: few
D: TRBD1
CDR3: CASSQVDRDSNQPQHF
DNA: TGTGCCAGCAGCCAAGTGGACAGGGATAGCAATCAGCCCCAGCATTTT

V: TRBV5-5
J: TRBJ1-2
size: -
D: TRBD1
CDR3: CASSSQGANYGYTF
DNA: TGTGCCAGCAGCTCCCAGGGGGCTAACTATGGCTACACCTTC

V: TRBV6-6
J: TRBJ2-3
size: -
D: -
CDR3: CASRTAGDPDTQYF
DNA: TGTGCCAGCAGAACAGCAGGGGACCCAGATACGCAGTATTTT

V: TRBV6-6
J: TRBJ1-2
size: -
D: TRBD1
CDR3: CASSRQGLNYGYTF
DNA: TGTGCCAGCAGCCGACAGGGTCTTAACTATGGCTACACCTTC

V: TRBV10-1
J: TRBJ1-4
size: -
D: TRBD1
CDR3: CASSERDRGPKLFF
DNA: TGCGCCAGCAGTGAGAGGGACAGGGGCCCGAAACTGTTTTTT

V: TRBV7-8
J: TRBJ1-1
size: -
D: -
CDR3: CASSSRGSSEGREAFF
DNA: TGTGCCAGCAGCTCCAGAGGTAGTTCCGAGGGGAGAGAGGCTTTCTTT

V: TRBV7-9
J: TRBJ2-7
size: once
D: TRBD1
CDR3: CASSYGQVGEQYF
DNA: TGTGCCAGCAGTTATGGACAGGTTGGCGAGCAGTACTTC

V: TRBV13
J: TRBJ2-2
size: -
D: -
CDR3: CAGGRGTGELFF
DNA: TGTGCCGGGGGACGGGGGACCGGGGAGCTGTTTTTT

V: TRBV6-4
J: TRBJ2-3
size: -
D: -
CDR3: CASSSPRPPDADTQYF
DNA: TGTGCCAGCAGCTCCCCCCGGCCGCCGGACGCAGATACGCAGTATTTT

V: TRBV28
J: TRBJ2-3
size: -
D: TRBD2
CDR3: CASSLGFLAVGYTDTQYF
DNA: TGTGCCAGCAGTTTGGGGTTTCTAGCGGTGGGGTACACAGATACGCAGTATTTT

V: TRBV4-1
J: TRBJ2-5
size: -
D: TRBD1
CDR3: CASSQVEGGETQYF
DNA: TGCGCCAGCAGCCAAGTCGAAGGGGGCGAGACCCAGTACTTC

V: TRBV7-9
J: TRBJ1-5
size: -
D: TRBD1
CDR3: CASSLSTGDQPQHF
DNA: TGTGCCAGCAGCTTAAGTACAGGGGACCAGCCCCAGCATTTT

V: TRBV21-1
J: TRBJ1-6
size: -
D: -
CDR3: CASSKSHLGGSLHF
DNA: TGTGCCAGCAGCAAATCCCACTTGGGGGGTTCCCTCCACTTT